These 7 T cell receptor beta chains were sequenced from one sample in a study of T cell responses to AZD1222 COVID-19 vaccine. The assay was immunoSEQ multiplex PCR, and TCRdb's table has in-frame clones only and misses some. Here the sample spans 90,000 to 110,000 clones, about 90% being singletons. The material sequenced was peripheral blood, taken on day 0 of AZD1222 vaccination. These receptors all come from an adult in good health.

This rearrangement joins TRBV19 to TRBJ1-3; D gene ambiguous. Trimming shortened V by 7 bases and J by 0 bases, and 7 bases separated the two germline ends. CDR1 and CDR2 from the germline V gene are LNHDA and SQIVND (reference sequence). The CDR3 sequence is 13 residues long. CDR3 DNA: TGTGCCAGTACGGCAGACTCTGGAAACACCATATATTTT. It is translated as CASTADSGNTIYF.

V and J are TRBV5-1 and TRBJ1-6; D not resolved. Trimming took 2 bases from V and 7 from J, leaving 10 bases between them. Germline V lookup: CDR1 SGHRS, CDR2 YFSETQ. CDR3 size: 14 residues. DNA for the CDR3: TGCGCCAGCAGCTTAAACGGAGAAAATTCACCCCTCCACTTT. Its translation is CASSLNGENSPLHF.

This chain links TRBV11-3 with TRBJ2-1, with D tentatively TRBD1 (5 bases). From germline, CDR1 is SGHNT and CDR2 YENEEA. The CDR3 runs 14 residues. Trimming shortened V by 5 bases and J by 4 bases, and 12 bases separated the two germline ends. As DNA, the CDR3 is TGTGCCAGCAGCCCCAGGACATCTTACAATGAGCAGTTCTTC. Amino acid sequence: CASSPRTSYNEQFF.

The rearrangement links TRBV6-1 to TRBJ1-6; possibly TRBD1 for D (5 bases). Germline values: CDR1 MNHNS, CDR2 SASEGT. This CDR3 is built from 14 residues. The V gene lost 2 bases and the J gene lost 8 bases, with 10 bases spanning the gap. CDR3 in amino acids: CASSEQRGYSPLHF. For the CDR3, the DNA is TGTGCCAGCAGTGAACAAAGGGGTTATTCACCCCTCCACTTT.

In its sample, this clone was seen once. The chain's CDR3 is CASSFEGGGNEQFF. The CDR3 bases are TGCGCCAGCAGCTTCGAGGGCGGCGGGAATGAGCAGTTCTTC. The rearrangement links TRBV5-1 to TRBJ2-1; D possibly corresponds to TRBD2 (5 bases). The CDR3 spans 14 residues. Germline CDR1 is SGHRS and CDR2 is YFSETQ. The ends were cut back, 2 bases at V and 7 bases at J, with 13 bases in the middle.

The gene calls are TRBV7-8 and TRBJ2-1, with 12 bases fitting TRBD2. The CDR3 sequence is 17 residues long. The junction had 12 bases not matched to a gene; V was cut back by 5 bases and J by 7 bases. The germline V gene encodes CDR1 SGHVS and CDR2 FQNEAQ. CDR3 sequence: CASSPTPTSGSGNEQFF. CDR3 coding DNA: TGTGCCAGCAGCCCCACCCCGACTAGCGGGAGTGGGAATGAGCAGTTCTTC.

V gene TRBV30 combines with J gene TRBJ1-3; TRBD1 might be the D (5 bases). Germline CDR1 reads GTSNPN; CDR2 reads SVGIG (reference sequence). The CDR3 spans 12 residues. Trimming left V 8 bases short and J 4 bases short, with 12 bases between. In nucleotides, the CDR3 is TGTGCCGTGAGGGGCCCAGGAAACACCATATATTTT. Protein sequence: CAVRGPGNTIYF.